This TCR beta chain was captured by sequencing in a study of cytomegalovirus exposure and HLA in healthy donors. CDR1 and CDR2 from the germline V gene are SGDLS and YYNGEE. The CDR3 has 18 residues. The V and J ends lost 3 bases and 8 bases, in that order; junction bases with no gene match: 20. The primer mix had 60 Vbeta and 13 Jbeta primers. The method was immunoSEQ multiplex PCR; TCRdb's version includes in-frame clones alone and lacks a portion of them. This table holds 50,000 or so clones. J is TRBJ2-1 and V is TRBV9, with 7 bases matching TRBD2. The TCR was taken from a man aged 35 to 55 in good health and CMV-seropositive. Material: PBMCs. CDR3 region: CASSAVVSGALSKDEQFF. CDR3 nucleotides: TGTGCCAGCAGCGCCGTGGTAAGCGGGGCCCTAAGTAAGGATGAGCAGTTCTTC.